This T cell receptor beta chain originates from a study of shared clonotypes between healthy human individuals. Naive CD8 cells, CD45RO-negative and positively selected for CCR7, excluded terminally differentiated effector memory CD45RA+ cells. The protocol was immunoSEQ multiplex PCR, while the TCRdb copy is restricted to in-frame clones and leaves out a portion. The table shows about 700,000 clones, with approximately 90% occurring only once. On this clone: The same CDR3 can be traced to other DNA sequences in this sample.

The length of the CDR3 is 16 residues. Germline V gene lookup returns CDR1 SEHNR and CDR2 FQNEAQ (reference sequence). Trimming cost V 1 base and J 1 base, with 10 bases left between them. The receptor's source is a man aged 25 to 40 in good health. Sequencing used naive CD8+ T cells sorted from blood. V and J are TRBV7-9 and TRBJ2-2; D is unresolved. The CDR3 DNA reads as TGTGCCAGCAGCTTAGTTATGACGGTGAACACCGGGGAGCTGTTTTTT. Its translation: CASSLVMTVNTGELFF. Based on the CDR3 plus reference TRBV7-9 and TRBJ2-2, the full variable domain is DTGVSQNPRHKITKRGQNVTFRCDPISEHNRLYWYRQTLGQGPEFLTYFQNEAQLEKSRLLSDRFSAERPKGSFSTLEIQRTEQGDSAMYLCASSLVMTVNTGELFFGEGSRLTVL.